Following are 15 T cell receptor beta chains from one sample sequenced in a study of CD8+CD57+ T cells in acquired aplastic anemia. For CDR3 and TCR beta VDJ profiling, genomic DNA was the template used. TCRdb re-derived calls from the reads in MiXCR, one entry per CDR3 protein. This sample has 250,000 to 350,000 distinct CDR3 sequences, with around 60% found just once. The specimen was sorted CD4+, CD8+, or CD8+CD57+ T cells (not recorded which) from PBMCs. These receptors all stem from a human donor with severe aplastic anemia or a healthy control (not recorded which).

Worth noting for this clonotype: This may be a read error: a much more frequent sequence differs by one nucleotide. J is TRBJ1-2 and V is TRBV13; D call uncertain. Germline-derived CDR1 and CDR2 are PRHDT and FYEKMQ (reference sequence). This CDR3 spans 18 amino acids. V was trimmed by 3 bases and J by 6 bases, leaving 26 bases between them. The CDR3 DNA reads as TGTGCCAGCAGCTTCTCCCCTCCTATGGACGGGTTAACTGATGGCTACACCTTC. Amino acids: CASSFSPPMDGLTDGYTF.

In this sample, this clonotype turned up many times. This chain connects TRBV14 to TRBJ1-1; D call uncertain. V was trimmed by 0 bases and J by 1 base, leaving 9 bases between them. Per germline, CDR1 SGHDN and CDR2 FVKESK. The CDR3 contains 15 residues. The CDR3 loop is CASSQDFKGNTEAFF. The CDR3 DNA sequence: TGTGCCAGCAGCCAAGATTTTAAGGGGAACACTGAAGCTTTCTTT. The full variable domain, rest sourced from reference TRBV14 and TRBJ1-1, is EAGVTQFPSHSVIEKGQTVTLRCDPISGHDNLYWYRRVMGKEIKFLLHFVKESKQDESGMPNNRFLAERTGGTYSTLKVQPAELEDSGVYFCASSQDFKGNTEAFFGQGTRLTVV.

This clonotype has only a few counts. The rearrangement uses TRBV28 and TRBJ1-1; 9 bases match TRBD1. The V segment lost 4 bases and the J segment 6 bases; nucleotides outside the gene matches: 9. The CDR3 spans 15 residues. The germline V gene encodes CDR1 MDHEN and CDR2 SYDVKM. CDR3 DNA: TGTGCCAGCAGTTCCGGGGACAGGGCTCTGTCTGAAGCTTTCTTT. Translated, it gives CASSSGDRALSEAFF.

This sequence joins TRBV7-2 and TRBJ2-2; 7 bases line up with TRBD1. Looked up from germline, CDR1 is SGHTA and CDR2 is FQGNSA. The J segment lost 0 bases and the V segment lost 4 bases, leaving 8 bases of the junction unmatched. This CDR3 comprises 17 residues. CDR3 protein: CASSSPATGTNTGELFF. The CDR3 nucleotides read TGTGCCAGCAGCTCCCCTGCGACAGGGACGAACACCGGGGAGCTGTTTTTT.

The rearrangement joins TRBV7-9 to TRBJ2-2, with D possibly matching TRBD2 (5 bases). V lost 5 bases, J lost 7 bases, and 11 bases lay in between. The germline CDR1 and CDR2 sequences are SEHNR and FQNEAQ (reference sequence). The CDR3 extends over 13 amino acids. The CDR3 loop reads CASSPQLVGELFF. For the CDR3, the DNA is TGTGCCAGCAGCCCCCAACTAGTCGGGGAGCTGTTTTTT.

This clonotype was recorded once. V is TRBV7-8 and J is TRBJ2-7; D is perhaps TRBD2 (6 bases). The germline gives CDR1 SGHVS, CDR2 FQNEAQ. The CDR3 sequence is 15 residues long. Trimming shortened V by 1 base and J by 4 bases, and 14 bases separated the two germline ends. In DNA form, the CDR3 reads TGTGCCAGCAGCTTAGTGTACGGGAGTACTTACGAGCAGTACTTC. Translated, it gives CASSLVYGSTYEQYF.

This chain uses TRBV7-2 with TRBJ2-1; 9 positions agree with TRBD1. The V segment lost 6 bases and the J segment 9 bases; nucleotides outside the gene matches: 12. CDR3 length equals 15 residues. Germline V gene lookup returns CDR1 SGHTA and CDR2 FQGNSA. In DNA form, the CDR3 reads TGTGCCAGCAGATTCACAGGGGGCAAGGACACTGAGCAGTTCTTC. It is translated as CASRFTGGKDTEQFF.

The chain is built from TRBV27 and TRBJ2-3, with 10 bases aligning to TRBD2. The trim removed 3 bases at V and 0 bases at J, leaving 6 bases unmatched. The CDR3 runs to 17 residues. Germline V gene data show CDR1 as MNHEY and CDR2 as SMNVEV (reference sequence). Here the CDR3 DNA reads TGTGCCAGCAGTTTGCGGAGCGGGGGGGTAAGCACAGATACGCAGTATTTT. Protein product: CASSLRSGGVSTDTQYF.

The chain joins TRBV6-9 to TRBJ1-6, with TRBD1 identical over 7 bases. Germline V CDR1 and CDR2: MNHGY, SVAAGI. The CDR3 spans 13 residues. With 5 bases clipped from V and 9 bases from J, the junction kept 4 bases outside the gene matches. CDR3 in DNA: TGTGCCAGCAGTGCCCAGGGGGGTTCACCCCTCCACTTT. Its translation: CASSAQGGSPLHF.

This clonotype came up a few times. V and J are TRBV2 and TRBJ1-1; D gene ambiguous. The V and J ends lost 9 bases and 0 bases respectively, with 8 bases between them. The CDR3 is made up of 12 amino acids. Germline V gene data show CDR1 as SNHLY and CDR2 as FYNNEI. CDR3 coding DNA: TGTGCCAGGGACGGTGTGAACACTGAAGCTTTCTTT. Translating gives CARDGVNTEAFF.

For this clonotype: This sequence may be a read error, since a much larger clone differs from it by one base. The chain is built from TRBV9 and TRBJ2-1, with TRBD2 matching over 7 bases. Germline V gene lookup returns CDR1 SGDLS and CDR2 YYNGEE. This CDR3 is built from 16 residues. The CDR3: CACSVAMGGAYNEQFF. CDR3 nucleotide sequence: TGTGCCTGCAGCGTAGCGATGGGGGGGGCCTACAATGAGCAGTTCTTC.

The CDR3 DNA is TGTGCCAGCAGCGTATTTAGCGGAAGCTCCTACAATGAGCAGTTCTTC. This codes for CASSVFSGSSYNEQFF. The chain is built from TRBV9 and TRBJ2-1, with D tentatively TRBD2 (6 bases). The CDR3 has 16 residues. Per the germline V gene, CDR1 is SGDLS and CDR2 is YYNGEE. Trimming took off 1 base at V and 0 bases at J, with 11 bases between the two ends.

This chain joins TRBV7-8 and TRBJ2-5; 8 positions agree with TRBD2. The J call is in doubt because the DNA end fits TRBJ2-4 better. Germline V lookup: CDR1 SGHVS, CDR2 FQNEAQ. The CDR3 contains 17 residues. Here the CDR3 reads CASSLGGGGSAKNIQYF. CDR3 DNA sequence: TGTGCCAGCAGCTTAGGGGGCGGGGGGAGCGCCAAAAACATTCAGTACTTC.

As for this clonotype: The junction differs from germline at one of its ends, possibly a read error. The chain employs TRBV5-1 and TRBJ2-7; 9 nucleotides align to TRBD1. The CDR3 extends over 13 amino acids. Germline loops: CDR1 SGHRS, CDR2 YFSETQ. The DNA of the CDR3 is TGTGCCAGCAGTGTACAGGGGGCATACGAGCAGTACTTC. Protein: CASSVQGAYEQYF.

The J gene is TRBJ2-1, the V gene TRBV12-3 or TRBV12-4; D is perhaps TRBD2 (5 bases). The germline V and J ends were trimmed by 6 bases and 9 bases, with 15 bases remaining between them. The CDR3 runs to 13 residues. The CDR3 protein is CASSPAGIGEQFF. The CDR3 coding sequence is TGTGCCAGCAGCCCGGCCGGGATCGGTGAGCAGTTCTTC.